These T cell receptor beta chains were read from a single sample in a study of shared clonotypes between healthy human individuals. The table came from immunoSEQ multiplex PCR; TCRdb's copy has only in-frame clones and leaves some out. Of 600,000 to 750,000 clones in the sample, 55% to 80% were seen once. Sequences were obtained from memory CD4+ T cells sorted from blood. These receptor sequences come from a woman aged 25 to 39 in good health. The CDR3 runs from the conserved cysteine through the conserved F or W. A D gene is named only where the DNA matches it firmly. For some rows the clone size is stated as once, few or many, or as a class when expanded; others skip it.

j_gene | d_gene | v_gene | abundance | CDR3aa | CDR3nt
TRBJ2-6 | - | TRBV28 | once | CATRPRSGANVLTF | TGTGCCACAAGACCACGCTCTGGGGCCAACGTCCTGACTTTC
TRBJ1-2 | - | TRBV10-3 | few | CAISDAGHGYTF | TGTGCCATCAGTGACGCAGGGCACGGCTACACCTTC
TRBJ1-2 | - | TRBV7-9 | - | CASSPDGQHGYTF | TGTGCCAGCAGCCCGGACGGTCAACATGGCTACACCTTC
TRBJ2-7 | - | TRBV6-7 | - | CASRKGGRGLFYEQYF | TGTGCCAGCAGAAAAGGGGGGAGGGGACTGTTCTACGAGCAGTACTTC
TRBJ2-1 | TRBD2 | TRBV2 | - | CASSDWLAGWEQFF | TGTGCCAGCAGTGATTGGCTAGCGGGTTGGGAGCAGTTCTTC
TRBJ2-7 | TRBD2 | TRBV25-1 | - | CASSRGSYEQYF | TGTGCCAGCAGTCGCGGGAGTTACGAGCAGTACTTC
TRBJ1-1 | - | TRBV6-5 | - | CASSYLEGTEAFF | TGTGCCAGCAGTTACTTGGAGGGCACTGAAGCTTTCTTT
TRBJ2-1 | TRBD2 | TRBV11-3 | - | CASSSGLAGVNEQFF | TGTGCCAGCAGCTCGGGACTAGCGGGAGTAAATGAGCAGTTCTTC
TRBJ1-5 | - | TRBV15 | - | CATSRERIQQPQHF | TGTGCCACCAGCAGAGAGAGGATACAACAGCCCCAGCATTTT
TRBJ2-2 | - | TRBV7-3 | few | CASSPLAVANTGELFF | TGTGCCAGCAGCCCGTTAGCGGTCGCGAACACCGGGGAGCTGTTTTTT
TRBJ2-1 | - | TRBV5-1 | - | CASSITSSAYNEQFF | TGCGCCAGCAGCATAACTAGCTCTGCCTACAATGAGCAGTTCTTC
TRBJ1-4 | - | TRBV28 | - | CASSLRAGVREKLFF | TGTGCCAGCAGTTTAAGGGCAGGGGTTCGGGAAAAACTGTTTTTT
TRBJ1-3 | TRBD1 | TRBV18 | - | CASTTGSGNTIYF | TGTGCCAGCACGACAGGGAGTGGAAACACCATATATTTT
TRBJ1-5 | - | TRBV6-1 | - | CASDTRGGSNQPQHF | TGTGCCAGCGACACGAGGGGGGGAAGCAATCAGCCCCAGCATTTT
TRBJ2-3 | - | TRBV29-1 | - | CSADSLGTDTQYF | TGCAGCGCCGACTCTCTTGGCACAGATACGCAGTATTTT
TRBJ1-4 | TRBD1 | TRBV27 | - | CASSTHRDRGKLFF | TGTGCCAGCAGCACCCACCGGGACAGGGGAAAACTGTTTTTT
TRBJ2-1 | - | TRBV11-2 | - | CASSLGADLGNEQFF | TGTGCCAGCAGCTTAGGCGCAGATCTGGGCAATGAGCAGTTCTTC
TRBJ1-2 | - | TRBV28 | - | CASSETGWVYGYTF | TGTGCCAGCAGCGAGACAGGTTGGGTCTATGGCTACACCTTC
TRBJ2-3 | - | TRBV2 | few | CASSEQGTEGDTQYF | TGTGCCAGCAGCGAACAGGGAACGGAGGGAGATACGCAGTATTTT
TRBJ1-1 | - | TRBV19 | - | CASSIGQLNTEAFF | TGTGCCAGTAGTATAGGACAGCTGAACACTGAAGCTTTCTTT
TRBJ2-1 | TRBD2 | TRBV7-9 | - | CASSLSGSYNEQFF | TGTGCCAGCAGCCTAAGCGGGAGTTACAATGAGCAGTTCTTC
TRBJ1-1 | TRBD1 | TRBV19 | - | CASSSTGTGTGKNTEAFF | TGTGCCAGTAGTTCGACGGGAACCGGGACAGGGAAGAACACTGAAGCTTTCTTT
TRBJ1-3 | - | TRBV7-9 | - | CASSLDRSSGNTIYF | TGTGCCAGCAGCTTAGACAGGAGCTCTGGAAACACCATATATTTT
TRBJ2-3 | - | TRBV9 | once | CASSSHSVPATDTQYF | TGTGCCAGCAGCTCACACTCTGTCCCCGCCACAGATACGCAGTATTTT
TRBJ1-2 | - | TRBV4-1 | few | CASRGVRDYGYTF | TGCGCCAGCAGAGGAGTTCGGGACTATGGCTACACCTTC
TRBJ2-5 | - | TRBV4-1 | once | CASSQVETQYF | TGCGCCAGCAGCCAAGTTGAGACCCAGTACTTC
TRBJ1-1 | - | TRBV18 | - | CASSPTENTEAFF | TGTGCCAGCTCACCCACGGAGAACACTGAAGCTTTCTTT
TRBJ1-4 | - | TRBV7-9 | - | CASSLGGLNNEKLFF | TGTGCCAGCAGCTTAGGCGGACTTAATAATGAAAAACTGTTTTTT
TRBJ2-1 | TRBD2 | TRBV7-2 | - | CASSLGLAGIDEQFF | TGTGCCAGCAGCTTAGGACTAGCGGGAATCGATGAGCAGTTCTTC